A selection of T cell receptor beta chains follows, all from one sample in a study of blood T cell repertoires in COVID-19. Using immunoSEQ multiplex PCR, the repertoire was profiled, and TCRdb retains in-frame clones only, with some absent. The table records about 220,000 clones, around 83% of them present only once. Sequences were obtained from peripheral blood. Receptors were obtained from a woman in her forties or fifties with acute or convalescent COVID-19. CDR3s include the opening cysteine and the closing phenylalanine or tryptophan. The order of the fields is J gene, V gene, D gene, clone size, CDR3 DNA, CDR3 protein. A D gene is named only where the DNA matches it firmly. The listing skips clone size in some rows; elsewhere it reads once, few, many or a size class.

TRBJ2-2 TRBV7-6 . . TGTGCCAGCAGCTCATACACCGGGGAGCTGTTTTTT CASSSYTGELFF
TRBJ2-1 TRBV24-1 TRBD2 . TGTGCCACCAGTAGCAGCGGGAGGATCTACAATGGGCAGTTCTTC CATSSSGRIYNGQFF
TRBJ2-1 TRBV9 . . TGTGCCAGCAGCCCCCGCCCGCAGGGGATCAGCTCCTACAATGAGCAGTTCTTC CASSPRPQGISSYNEQFF
TRBJ2-7 TRBV4-1 TRBD1 . TGCGCCAGCAGCCAGGCCCCCCGGGACAGGGGCTACGAGCAGTACTTC CASSQAPRDRGYEQYF
TRBJ2-7 TRBV18 . . TGTGCCAGCTCACCCCCGGGACATGGGGCCTACGAGCAGTACTTC CASSPPGHGAYEQYF
TRBJ2-1 TRBV7-3 . . TGTGCCAGCAGCTTAACGTGGACAACGGATGAGCAGTTCTTC CASSLTWTTDEQFF
TRBJ1-1 TRBV5-1 TRBD1 . TGCGCCAGCAGCCTGGGACAGGGGGGGATCAGGAACACTGAAGCTTTCTTT CASSLGQGGIRNTEAFF
TRBJ2-3 TRBV19 TRBD1 . TGTGCCAGTAGGGACAGGGGCACAGATACGCAGTATTTT CASRDRGTDTQYF
TRBJ2-1 TRBV5-1 TRBD2 . TGCGCCAGCAGCTTGGGGGTAGCGGGAGCGTGGAATGAGCAGTTCTTC CASSLGVAGAWNEQFF
TRBJ1-1 TRBV6-5 . once TGTGCCAGCACCGCGGGGGTGAACACTGAAGCTTTCTTT CASTAGVNTEAFF
TRBJ2-6 TRBV5-1 TRBD1 . TGCGCCAGCAGCCCCGACACAGGGGGAGCCAACGTCCTGACTTTC CASSPDTGGANVLTF
TRBJ2-2 TRBV5-1 TRBD2 . TGCGCCAGCAGCTTGGCCAATTTCGGGACTAGCGGGACCGGGGAGCTGTTTTTT CASSLANFGTSGTGELFF
TRBJ2-5 TRBV18 TRBD2 . TGTGCCAGCTCACCCGTAACTAGCGGGGGCTGGGAGACCCAGTACTTC CASSPVTSGGWETQYF
TRBJ2-5 TRBV7-9 . . TGTGCCAGCAGCTTAGCAGGGGGAGAGACCCAGTACTTC CASSLAGGETQYF
TRBJ1-1 TRBV10-3 TRBD1 . TGTGCCATCAGTGTTACCGGGACAGGGCCCACTGAAGCTTTCTTT CAISVTGTGPTEAFF
TRBJ2-7 TRBV11-2 . . TGTGCCAGCAGCCTGGACGGGAAAATGTACTCCTACGAGCAGTACTTC CASSLDGKMYSYEQYF
TRBJ1-2 TRBV24-1 . few TGTGCCACCAGTCGGGGGGCCTCAGGTGGCTACACCTTC CATSRGASGGYTF